Given below is one T cell receptor (beta chain) in context. No antigen is known for it. The sample originates from a study of CD8 T cells in ankylosing spondylitis. The V end was cut by 1 base, the J end by 4 bases, with 12 bases between. The length of the CDR3 is 15 residues. Per germline, CDR1 MDHEN and CDR2 SYDVKM. TCRdb fed the 5' RACE reads into MiXCR, producing one record per CDR3 protein. The sample lists 670,000 or so distinct CDR3 sequences; around 20% were seen once. Study findings and constraints: As reported, disease-linked clones showed significant enrichment in matched ankylosing spondylitis synovial fluid. Several highly homologous variants made up a TCR beta motif, and this motif appeared characteristic of ankylosing spondylitis blood.

The gene calls are TRBV28 and TRBJ2-3; possible D gene TRBD2, 5 bases. Sequenced material: blood, either unsorted or a sorted T cell fraction (not recorded which). The sequence came from a male donor with ankylosing spondylitis. The CDR3 sequence is CASSLSTRVPDTQYF. The CDR3 DNA reads TGTGCCAGCAGTTTATCTACGCGGGTCCCAGATACGCAGTATTTT.